Listed below are T cell receptor beta chains from one sample, sequenced in a study of cytomegalovirus exposure and HLA in healthy donors. Some clones are missing from TCRdb's copy, which holds only in-frame ones; the method was immunoSEQ multiplex PCR. The clone table shows about 160,000 clones, with the ten largest holding about 2%. The sample consisted of PBMCs. The source of these receptors is a man aged 25-45 years in good health and CMV-seronegative. The CDR3 runs from the conserved cysteine through the conserved F or W. Fields, in order: V gene, J gene, D gene, CDR3 protein, CDR3 DNA. The D gene is left open where the match is weak.

>TRBV5-1|TRBJ2-7|TRBD1
CASSTLEGAYEQYF
TGCGCCAGCAGCACCTTAGAGGGGGCTTACGAGCAGTACTTC
>TRBV29-1|TRBJ1-1|-
CSVLTGLNTEAFF
TGCAGCGTTTTGACAGGACTGAACACTGAAGCTTTCTTT
>TRBV19|TRBJ2-7|TRBD1
CASSSYRGEQYF
TGTGCCAGTAGTTCATACAGGGGCGAGCAGTACTTC
>TRBV2|TRBJ2-5|TRBD1
CASRGTGQETQYF
TGTGCCAGCAGAGGGACAGGCCAAGAGACCCAGTACTTC
>TRBV6-6|TRBJ2-7|TRBD2
CASSTGLGTISDEQYF
TGTGCCAGCAGTACTGGACTAGGGACGATCTCCGACGAGCAGTACTTC
>TRBV11-3|TRBJ2-2|-
CAVQKINTGELFF
TGTGCCGTACAGAAGATTAACACCGGGGAGCTGTTTTTT
>TRBV28|TRBJ2-4|TRBD1
CASSFDRAGTKNIQYF
TGTGCCAGCAGTTTTGACAGGGCTGGGACCAAAAACATTCAGTACTTC
>TRBV14|TRBJ2-1|TRBD2
CASSQLAGGLLGFNEQFF
TGTGCCAGCAGCCAACTAGCGGGAGGGCTGTTAGGGTTCAATGAGCAGTTCTTC
>TRBV5-4|TRBJ1-1|-
CASTPGGGNTEAFF
TGTGCCAGCACTCCTGGGGGGGGGAACACTGAAGCTTTCTTT
>TRBV5-1|TRBJ2-2|-
CASAERVWNTGELFF
TGCGCCAGCGCCGAGAGGGTCTGGAACACCGGGGAGCTGTTTTTT
>TRBV5-1|TRBJ2-2|TRBD2
CASSFQGLGLGNTGELFF
TGCGCCAGCAGCTTCCAGGGGCTGGGACTAGGAAACACCGGGGAGCTGTTTTTT
>TRBV5-6|TRBJ1-2|-
CASSLEGFPHYGYTF
TGTGCCAGCAGCTTGGAGGGGTTTCCTCACTATGGCTACACCTTC
>TRBV27|TRBJ1-2|-
CASSSADSTYNYGYTF
TGTGCCAGCAGTTCCGCCGACAGCACCTATAACTATGGCTACACCTTC
>TRBV5-5|TRBJ1-6|-
CASRSGDSPLHF
TGTGCCAGCAGGTCGGGGGATTCACCCCTCCACTTT
>TRBV19|TRBJ2-7|TRBD2
CATSWGGSYEQYF
TGTGCCACCTCTTGGGGGGGCTCCTACGAGCAGTACTTC
>TRBV5-5|TRBJ1-5|TRBD1
CASSFRQGAGQPQHF
TGTGCCAGCAGCTTCCGACAGGGGGCGGGCCAGCCCCAGCATTTT
>TRBV5-4|TRBJ2-3|-
CAIQSTTDTQYF
TGTGCCATACAGAGTACCACAGATACGCAGTATTTT
>TRBV19|TRBJ2-2|TRBD2
CASSVGLAVDTGELFF
TGTGCCAGTAGTGTCGGACTAGCGGTCGACACCGGGGAGCTGTTTTTT
>TRBV7-9|TRBJ1-4|TRBD1
CASSYRQGEEKLFF
TGTGCCAGCAGCTACCGACAGGGGGAGGAAAAACTGTTTTTT
>TRBV9|TRBJ2-3|-
CASSVTGGGITDTQYF
TGTGCCAGCAGCGTTACAGGGGGAGGGATCACAGATACGCAGTATTTT
>TRBV28|TRBJ2-7|-
CASIDSARYEQYF
TGTGCCAGCATCGACAGCGCACGCTACGAGCAGTACTTC
>TRBV19|TRBJ2-2|-
CASSIIEAGELFF
TGTGCCAGTAGTATAATTGAGGCCGGGGAGCTGTTTTTT
>TRBV9|TRBJ1-2|-
CASSVEAGANYGYTF
TGTGCCAGCAGCGTAGAAGCCGGGGCTAACTATGGCTACACCTTC
>TRBV11-3|TRBJ2-3|TRBD1
CASSLGQGAQYF
TGTGCCAGCAGCTTAGGACAGGGCGCGCAGTATTTT
>TRBV29-1|TRBJ2-7|-
CSVELIAGLNEQYF
TGCAGCGTTGAATTAATCGCAGGGCTGAACGAGCAGTACTTC
>TRBV10-1|TRBJ2-2|-
CASSLQGTGELFF
TGCGCCAGCAGTCTTCAGGGGACCGGGGAGCTGTTTTTT
>TRBV5-1|TRBJ2-3|-
CASSLVGEDTQYF
TGCGCCAGCAGCTTGGTGGGAGAAGATACGCAGTATTTT
>TRBV27|TRBJ2-1|-
CASRGTGGTYNEQFF
TGTGCCAGCCGAGGGACTGGCGGAACCTACAATGAGCAGTTCTTC
>TRBV6-1|TRBJ1-1|-
CASSEWGGVGTEAFF
TGTGCCAGCAGTGAATGGGGCGGCGTCGGCACTGAAGCTTTCTTT
>TRBV7-9|TRBJ1-2|-
CASSPGGLERYGYTF
TGTGCCAGCAGCCCCGGCGGGCTAGAACGATATGGCTACACCTTC
>TRBV6-5|TRBJ1-2|TRBD1
CASSPGTVHKYGYTF
TGTGCCAGCAGCCCCGGGACAGTCCACAAGTATGGCTACACCTTC
>TRBV5-1|TRBJ1-2|-
CASNQGRDNYGYTF
TGCGCCAGCAACCAGGGTCGCGATAACTATGGCTACACCTTC
>TRBV5-1|TRBJ2-3|TRBD2
CASSLGRTSGGGDTQYF
TGCGCCAGCAGCTTAGGCCGGACTAGCGGTGGCGGGGATACGCAGTATTTT
>TRBV6-1|TRBJ2-5|TRBD2
CASSVLAGGAGETQYF
TGTGCCAGCAGTGTTCTAGCGGGCGGCGCAGGGGAGACCCAGTACTTC
>TRBV5-5|TRBJ1-2|TRBD1
CASSLVGRGDGYTF
TGTGCCAGCAGCTTGGTCGGCAGGGGGGATGGCTACACCTTC
>TRBV9|TRBJ1-3|-
CASSVEGQRLTGNTIYF
TGTGCCAGCAGCGTAGAAGGACAGAGGTTGACTGGAAACACCATATATTTT
>TRBV5-1|TRBJ2-5|-
CASSLGQSEETQYF
TGCGCCAGCAGCTTGGGACAGAGTGAAGAGACCCAGTACTTC
>TRBV27|TRBJ1-2|TRBD1
CASSLSPGQGPYGYTF
TGTGCCAGCAGTTTATCCCCCGGACAGGGGCCCTACGGCTACACCTTC
>TRBV5-4|TRBJ2-7|TRBD1
CASSPPLDRGREQYF
TGTGCCAGCAGCCCGCCCTTAGACAGGGGGCGGGAGCAGTACTTC
>TRBV4-2|TRBJ1-2|-
CASSLSSYGYTF
TGTGCCAGCAGCCTATCTTCCTATGGCTACACCTTC
>TRBV4-1|TRBJ2-7|-
CASSQLESLGSYEQYF
TGCGCCAGCAGCCAACTAGAATCATTAGGCAGTTACGAGCAGTACTTC
>TRBV12-5|TRBJ1-6|TRBD1
CASGLGDSLASPLHF
TGTGCTAGTGGTCTAGGGGACAGTCTGGCTTCACCCCTCCACTTT
>TRBV18|TRBJ2-3|TRBD2
CASSPPGLAGTDTQYF
TGTGCCAGCTCACCACCAGGACTAGCGGGCACAGATACGCAGTATTTT
>TRBV4-1|TRBJ1-4|-
CASSPRGGPNEKLFF
TGCGCCAGCAGCCCCCGGGGGGGACCTAATGAAAAACTGTTTTTT
>TRBV10-1|TRBJ1-1|TRBD1
CASRGTGEAFF
TGCGCCAGCAGAGGGACAGGTGAAGCTTTCTTT
>TRBV18|TRBJ1-4|-
CASSDSSREKLFF
TGTGCCAGCTCAGACAGCTCCAGGGAAAAACTGTTTTTT
>TRBV7-9|TRBJ2-5|TRBD2
CASSPNEGGLAAQETQYF
TGTGCCAGCAGCCCCAACGAGGGTGGGCTAGCGGCTCAAGAGACCCAGTACTTC
>TRBV6-5|TRBJ1-2|-
CASSYSYGFNYGYTF
TGTGCCAGCAGTTACTCTTACGGGTTCAACTATGGCTACACCTTC
>TRBV6-1|TRBJ2-7|-
CASSWGRTTYEQYF
TGTGCCAGCAGTTGGGGCAGGACCACCTACGAGCAGTACTTC
>TRBV5-1|TRBJ2-5|-
CASRPEGGALETQYF
TGCGCCAGCAGACCGGAAGGGGGGGCACTAGAGACCCAGTACTTC
>TRBV6-1|TRBJ2-5|TRBD1
CASRDPGQGFGTQYF
TGTGCCAGCAGGGATCCGGGACAGGGATTCGGGACCCAGTACTTC